One sample yielded the 18 T cell receptor beta chains listed below, sequenced in a study of blood T cell repertoires in COVID-19. Sequenced by immunoSEQ multiplex PCR; TCRdb stores in-frame clones only, minus some. The sample shows 250,000 to 350,000 clones, 65% to 85% of them seen only once. Sequencing was performed on peripheral blood. The receptors here all came from a person between 65 and 79 years old with COVID-19, enrolled during active disease.

V and J are TRBV7-3 and TRBJ1-2; TRBD1 matches at 10 bases. Per the germline V gene, CDR1 is SGHTA and CDR2 is FQGTGA. The ends lost 5 bases at V and 8 bases at J; junction bases unmatched: 5. The CDR3 loop spans 13 amino acids. The DNA for the CDR3 is TGTGCCAGCAGCGCCGGGACAGGGGCCGGCTACACCTTC. This gives the protein CASSAGTGAGYTF.

This clone has a single count. The chain combines TRBV28 with TRBJ2-3; D might be TRBD2 (6 bases). Between the trimmed V and J ends, which lost 7 bases and 8 bases, there was a span of 19 bases. The V gene's germline CDR1 is MDHEN and CDR2 SYDVKM. This CDR3 spans 14 amino acids. The CDR3 nucleotides are TGTGCCAGCATTTCCACAACTAGCATCGGTACGCAGTATTTT. Amino acid sequence: CASISTTSIGTQYF.

A single count supports this clone. This chain joins TRBV28 and TRBJ2-5, with 13 bases that match TRBD2. The germline CDR1 and CDR2 sequences are MDHEN and SYDVKM. This CDR3 has 16 amino acids. With V trimmed by 4 bases and J by 5 bases, 7 bases remained unmatched. The CDR3 is CASSSGLAGVGETQYF. The CDR3 nucleotides are TGTGCCAGCAGTTCAGGACTAGCGGGAGTCGGTGAGACCCAGTACTTC.

The chain has TRBV28 and TRBJ2-2, with 8 nucleotides matching TRBD2. V dropped 5 bases and J dropped 4; count of bases not matched to a gene: 9. The length of the CDR3 is 16 residues. CDR1 MDHEN and CDR2 SYDVKM come from the germline V gene. The CDR3 nucleotides read TGTGCCAGCAGTCCCTCGGGAGGGCGGGGCACCGGGGAGCTGTTTTTT. Protein sequence: CASSPSGGRGTGELFF.

CDR3 residues: CASSNRVDYGYTF. CDR3 bases: TGTGCCAGCAGTAACAGGGTCGACTATGGCTACACCTTC. This chain joins TRBV6-5 and TRBJ1-2; D possibly corresponds to TRBD1 (6 bases). V lost 5 bases to trimming and J lost 3 bases, with 10 bases between them. Germline-derived CDR1 and CDR2 are MNHEY and SVGAGI. The CDR3 totals 13 residues.

On this clone itself: Other DNA sequences of this sample code for an identical CDR3. This chain links TRBV7-2 with TRBJ2-3, with a possible D match to TRBD2 (5 bases). V gave up 1 base and J gave up 0 bases, with 8 bases separating them. Germline V CDR1 and CDR2: SGHTA, FQGNSA. CDR3 length: 15 amino acids. This CDR3 reads CASSLVTGSTDTQYF. The CDR3 bases are TGTGCCAGCAGCTTAGTGACGGGGAGCACAGATACGCAGTATTTT.

The chain uses TRBV5-1 and TRBJ1-1; D is unresolved. The CDR3 length is 15 residues. The V end lost 2 bases, the J end lost 3 bases, and 14 bases lay between the germline ends. Germline-derived CDR1 and CDR2 are SGHRS and YFSETQ. The chain's CDR3 is CASSFLGRLDTEAFF. The CDR3 DNA follows: TGCGCCAGCAGCTTTCTTGGCCGTTTGGACACTGAAGCTTTCTTT.

V and J are TRBV19 and TRBJ1-2, with D possibly matching TRBD1 (6 bases). Per germline, CDR1 LNHDA and CDR2 SQIVND (reference sequence). With 3 bases removed from V and 2 bases from J, the gap between germline ends came to 19 bases. This CDR3 has 17 residues. The CDR3 here is CASSINRRDNPNYGYTF. CDR3 nucleotide sequence: TGTGCCAGTAGTATCAACCGCCGGGACAATCCCAACTATGGCTACACCTTC.

This chain connects TRBV5-4 to TRBJ1-2; 8 bases are a match to TRBD1. The CDR3 length is 12 residues. The germline V gene encodes CDR1 SGHNT and CDR2 YYREEE (reference sequence). The ends lost 9 bases at V and 7 bases at J; junction bases unmatched: 8. CDR3 sequence: CAMRTGFLGYTF. The DNA for the CDR3 is TGTGCCATGAGGACAGGGTTTCTTGGCTACACCTTC.

CDR3 residues: CASSPGTGFVSGNTIYF. DNA for the CDR3: TGTGCCAGCAGTCCCGGGACAGGGTTTGTTTCTGGAAACACCATATATTTT. J is TRBJ1-3 and V is TRBV6-6; 9 bases map to TRBD1. The CDR3 runs 17 residues. Germline V gene sequence: CDR1 MNHNY, CDR2 SVGAGI (reference sequence). V lost 5 bases, J lost 1 base, and 9 bases stayed unmatched.

Notes on this clone: Other DNA sequences from this sample encode an identical CDR3 as well. The gene calls are TRBV28 and TRBJ1-2, with D unresolved. The V gene's germline CDR1 is MDHEN and CDR2 SYDVKM. This CDR3 has 14 amino acids. Trimming cost V 1 base and J 1 base, with 7 bases left between them. The CDR3 is CASSLSGNNYGYTF. DNA for the CDR3: TGTGCCAGCAGTTTATCGGGGAATAACTATGGCTACACCTTC.

This chain uses TRBV7-6 with TRBJ2-7; 12 nucleotides agree with TRBD2. The CDR3 consists of 14 residues. CDR1 is SGHVS and CDR2 is FNYEAQ in the germline V gene. V was pared by 1 base and J by 10 bases, with 5 bases of the junction left unmatched. CDR3 region: CASSLGRTSGEQYF. The CDR3 region has the DNA TGTGCCAGCAGCTTAGGGAGGACTAGCGGGGAACAGTACTTC.

The chain carries TRBV19 and TRBJ1-1; the D is unclear. Germline V lookup: CDR1 LNHDA, CDR2 SQIVND (reference sequence). Trimming removed 4 bases from V and 3 bases from J, with 9 bases in between. There are 13 residues in the CDR3. CDR3 loop: CASSKYEDTEAFF. CDR3 nucleotide sequence: TGTGCCAGTAGTAAGTATGAGGACACTGAAGCTTTCTTT.

The chain joins TRBV19 to TRBJ1-1, with D possibly being TRBD1 (6 bases). Germline loops: CDR1 LNHDA, CDR2 SQIVND (reference sequence). V gave up 5 bases and J gave up 7 bases, with 14 bases separating them. The CDR3 totals 13 residues. The CDR3 sequence: CASSPGTSDEAFF. CDR3 DNA sequence: TGTGCCAGTAGTCCAGGGACATCAGATGAAGCTTTCTTT.

This rearrangement joins TRBV24-1 to TRBJ1-4; 10 bases line up with TRBD1. The trim removed 4 bases at V and 8 bases at J, leaving 9 bases unmatched. Per the germline V gene, CDR1 is KGHDR and CDR2 is SFDVKD. CDR3 length: 16 residues. The CDR3, as DNA: TGTGCCACCAGTGACCCCGGGACAGGGGTCGGGGAAAAACTGTTTTTT. Amino acids: CATSDPGTGVGEKLFF.

The J gene is TRBJ2-5, the V gene TRBV3-1 (or the pseudogene TRBV3-2), with D possibly matching TRBD1 (6 bases). V was trimmed by 8 bases and J by 2 bases, leaving 15 bases between them. The CDR3 has 14 amino acids. CDR1 is LGHDT and CDR2 is YNNKEL in the germline V gene (reference sequence). The CDR3, as DNA: TGTGCCAGCGGCCTTTGGACAGCACAAGAGACCCAGTACTTC. Translated, it gives CASGLWTAQETQYF.

The chain combines TRBV14 with TRBJ2-2, with 8 bases that match TRBD1. Losses at the gene ends were 3 bases for V and 0 bases for J; bases not matched to a gene: 9. Germline CDR1 and CDR2: SGHDN and FVKESK. This CDR3 is built from 18 residues. The CDR3: CASSHFGQGRANTGELFF. The CDR3 nucleotides are TGTGCCAGCAGCCATTTCGGACAGGGTCGGGCGAACACCGGGGAGCTGTTTTTT. Full variable domain (outside the CDR3, taken from reference TRBV14 and TRBJ2-2): EAGVTQFPSHSVIEKGQTVTLRCDPISGHDNLYWYRRVMGKEIKFLLHFVKESKQDESGMPNNRFLAERTGGTYSTLKVQPAELEDSGVYFCASSHFGQGRANTGELFFGEGSRLTVL.

The rearrangement uses TRBV7-2 and TRBJ1-4; TRBD1 matches 10 bases. CDR1 and CDR2 from the germline V gene are SGHTA and FQGNSA. The CDR3 has 13 amino acids. Trimming cost V 6 bases and J 10 bases; bases outside gene matches: 5. The CDR3 nucleotides read TGTGCCAGCAGACCGGGACAGGGGCGAAAACTGTTTTTT. Its protein product is CASRPGQGRKLFF.